This TCR beta chain was recovered during a study of blood T cell repertoires in COVID-19. About the research overall: Sites in the United States, Italy and Spain provided acute and convalescent COVID-19 samples. Nucleic acid was either cDNA or gDNA, and it came from T cells, B-cell-depleted T cells, or PBMCs.

Germline CDR1 MDHEN, CDR2 SYDVKM. The CDR3 has 16 amino acids. After removal of 3 bases from V and 5 bases from J, the junction contained 12 bases not matched to a gene. In the original analysis: By means of reference gene primer amplification, nucleated cell counts were estimated. This table comes from immunoSEQ multiplex PCR, and its TCRdb copy is limited to in-frame clones, with some not included. V and J calls and clone size follow that table, whereas D and trimming were derived from the DNA. The table has around 45,000 clones, under 95% seen once; the top ten hold 6.4%. This clonotype was obtained from a man between 65 and 80 years old with active COVID-19. The chain is built from TRBV28 and TRBJ2-5; 7 nucleotides align to TRBD1. The sample consisted of peripheral blood. The CDR3 bases are TGTGCCAGCAGTTTTTCCCCAGACAGGGATCGGGAGACCCAGTACTTC. This gives the protein CASSFSPDRDRETQYF. The full variable domain, its missing parts supplied by reference TRBV28 and TRBJ2-5, is DVKVTQSSRYLVKRTGEKVFLECVQDMDHENMFWYRQDPGLGLRLIYFSYDVKMKEKGDIPEGYSVSREKKERFSLILESASTNQTSMYLCASSFSPDRDRETQYFGPGTRLLVL.